This T cell receptor beta chain comes out of a study of cytomegalovirus exposure and HLA in healthy donors. Study at large: The use of the same platform for the 100 to 150 validation repertoires and the 600 to 700 first-cohort repertoires was reported by a later analysis. Study observations and caveats: A list of 164 TCR beta chains associated with cytomegalovirus was given. The tendency of first-cohort TCR clusters to co-occur in the 120 or so validation repertoires was the finding of a later analysis.

Worth noting for this clone: Its specificity is unknown.

Trimming at V came to 1 base and at J to 4 bases, leaving 1 base not matched to a gene. Germline values: CDR1 SGDLS, CDR2 YYNGEE. The CDR3 spans 14 residues. The repertoire was sequenced with immunoSEQ multiplex PCR; TCRdb's copy has only in-frame clones and lacks some. The repertoire holds over 200,000 clones, around 78% seen once, with 5.5% to 7% in the top ten. The chain is built from TRBV9 and TRBJ2-5; 10 bases are a match to TRBD1. This receptor was obtained from a woman younger than 35 in good health and CMV-seronegative. The sequenced sample was PBMCs. The CDR3 DNA is TGTGCCAGCAGCGTACGGACAGGGGGAGAGACCCAGTACTTC. Amino acid sequence: CASSVRTGGETQYF.